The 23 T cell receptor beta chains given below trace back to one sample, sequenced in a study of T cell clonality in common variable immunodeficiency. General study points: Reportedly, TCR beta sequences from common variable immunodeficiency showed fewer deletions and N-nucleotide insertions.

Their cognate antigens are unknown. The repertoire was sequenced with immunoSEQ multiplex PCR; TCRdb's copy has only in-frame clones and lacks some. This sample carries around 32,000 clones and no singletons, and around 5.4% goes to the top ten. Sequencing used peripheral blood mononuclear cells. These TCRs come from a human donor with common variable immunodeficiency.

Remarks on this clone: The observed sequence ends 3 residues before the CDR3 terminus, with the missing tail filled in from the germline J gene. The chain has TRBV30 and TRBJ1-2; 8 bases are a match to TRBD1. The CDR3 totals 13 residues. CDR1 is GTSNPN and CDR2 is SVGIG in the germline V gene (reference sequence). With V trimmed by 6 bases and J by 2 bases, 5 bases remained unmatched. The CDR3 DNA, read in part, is TGTGCCTGTCCACAGGGGGGGAACTATGGC. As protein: CACPQGGNYG. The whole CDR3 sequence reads CACPQGGNYGYTF. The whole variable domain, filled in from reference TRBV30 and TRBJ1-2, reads SQTIHQWPATLVQPVGSPLSLECTVEGTSNPNLYWYRQAAGRGLQLLFYSVGIGQISSEVPQNLSASRPQDRQFILSSKKLLLSDSGFYLCACPQGGNYGYTFGSGTRLTVV.

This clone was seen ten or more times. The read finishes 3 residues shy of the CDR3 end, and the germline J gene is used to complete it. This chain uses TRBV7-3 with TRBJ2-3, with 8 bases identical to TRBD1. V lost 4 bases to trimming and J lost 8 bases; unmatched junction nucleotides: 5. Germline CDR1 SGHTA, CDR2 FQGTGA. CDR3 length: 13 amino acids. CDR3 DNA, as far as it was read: TGTGCCAGCAGCTCAGGGGGCCGGGTTACG. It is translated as CASSSGGRVT. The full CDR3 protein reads CASSSGGRVTQYF.

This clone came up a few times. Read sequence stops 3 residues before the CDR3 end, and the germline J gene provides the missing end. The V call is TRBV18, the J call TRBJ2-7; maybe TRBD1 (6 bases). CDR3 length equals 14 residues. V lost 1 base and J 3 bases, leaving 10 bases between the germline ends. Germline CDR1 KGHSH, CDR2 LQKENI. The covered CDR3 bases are TGTGCCAGCTCACCACAGGGGGTTTACTACGAG. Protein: CASSPQGVYYE. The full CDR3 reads CASSPQGVYYEQYF.

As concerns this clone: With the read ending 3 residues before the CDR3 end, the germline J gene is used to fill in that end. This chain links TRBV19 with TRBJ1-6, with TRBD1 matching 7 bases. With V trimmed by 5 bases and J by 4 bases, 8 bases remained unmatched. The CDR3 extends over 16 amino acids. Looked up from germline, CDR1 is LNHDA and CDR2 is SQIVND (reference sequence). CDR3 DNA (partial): TGTGCCAGTAGTCTCCGAGGGGGCGCATATAATTCACCC. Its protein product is CASSLRGGAYNSP. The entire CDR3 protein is CASSLRGGAYNSPLHF.

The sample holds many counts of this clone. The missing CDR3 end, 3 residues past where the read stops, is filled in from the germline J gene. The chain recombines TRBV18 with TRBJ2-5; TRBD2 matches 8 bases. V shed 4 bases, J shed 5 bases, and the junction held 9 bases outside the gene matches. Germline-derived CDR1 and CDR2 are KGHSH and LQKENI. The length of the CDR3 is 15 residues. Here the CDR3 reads CASSRFGGATETQYF. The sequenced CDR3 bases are TGTGCCAGCTCACGTTTCGGGGGGGCTACGGAGACC.

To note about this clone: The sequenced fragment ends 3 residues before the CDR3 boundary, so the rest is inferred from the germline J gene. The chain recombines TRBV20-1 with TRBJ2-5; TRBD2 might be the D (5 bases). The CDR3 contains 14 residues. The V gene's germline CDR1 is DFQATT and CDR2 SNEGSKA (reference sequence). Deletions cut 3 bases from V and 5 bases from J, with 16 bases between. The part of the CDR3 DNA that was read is TGCAGTGCTAGGTCACCTTCGGGGAGCGAGACC. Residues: CSARSPSGSET. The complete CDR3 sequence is CSARSPSGSETQYF.

The DNA read from the CDR3 is TGTGCCTGGGCTCGCGGGGAGTATACTGGAAACACC. It specifies CAWARGEYTGNT. In full, the CDR3 is CAWARGEYTGNTIYF. The gene calls are TRBV30 and TRBJ1-3; no clear D. The CDR3 end is not reached by the read, which stops 3 residues before it; the germline J gene fills it in. V was shortened by 5 bases and J by 2 bases, with 16 bases between the two germline ends. This CDR3 has 15 residues. The germline V gene has CDR1 GTSNPN and CDR2 SVGIG (reference sequence).

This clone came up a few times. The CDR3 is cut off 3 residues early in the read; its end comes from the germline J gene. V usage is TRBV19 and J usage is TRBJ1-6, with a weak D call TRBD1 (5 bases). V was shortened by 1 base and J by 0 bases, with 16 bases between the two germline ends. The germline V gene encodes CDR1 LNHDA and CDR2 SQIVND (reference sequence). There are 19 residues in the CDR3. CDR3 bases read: TGTGCCAGTAGTATAGCAGTCGCGGGGCCGAGCTCCTATAATTCACCC. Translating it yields CASSIAVAGPSSYNSP. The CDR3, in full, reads CASSIAVAGPSSYNSPLHF.

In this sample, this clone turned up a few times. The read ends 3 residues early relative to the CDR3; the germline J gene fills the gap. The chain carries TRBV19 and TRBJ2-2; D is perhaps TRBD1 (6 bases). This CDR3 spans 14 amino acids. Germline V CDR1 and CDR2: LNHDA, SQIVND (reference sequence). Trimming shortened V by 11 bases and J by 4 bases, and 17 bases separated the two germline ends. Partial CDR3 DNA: TGTGCCTCCGAGGGGGTTCGCCTCACCGGGGAG. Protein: CASEGVRLTGE. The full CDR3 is CASEGVRLTGELFF.

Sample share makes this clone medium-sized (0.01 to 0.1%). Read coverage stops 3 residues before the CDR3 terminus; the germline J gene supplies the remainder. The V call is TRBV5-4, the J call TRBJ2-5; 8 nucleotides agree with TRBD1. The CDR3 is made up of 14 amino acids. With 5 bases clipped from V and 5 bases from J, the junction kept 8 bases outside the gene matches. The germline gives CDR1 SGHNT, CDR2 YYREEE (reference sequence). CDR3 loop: CASRKDRVAETQYF. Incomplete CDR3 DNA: TGTGCCAGCAGAAAGGACAGGGTAGCGGAGACC.

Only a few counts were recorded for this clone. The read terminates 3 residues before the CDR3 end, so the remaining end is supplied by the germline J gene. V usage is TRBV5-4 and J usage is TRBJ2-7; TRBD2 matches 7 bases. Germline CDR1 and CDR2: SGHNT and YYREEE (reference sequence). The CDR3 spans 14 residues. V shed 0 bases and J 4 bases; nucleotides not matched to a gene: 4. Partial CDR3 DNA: TGTGCCAGCAGCTTGGTGGGCGGGGGTTACGAG. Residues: CASSLVGGGYE. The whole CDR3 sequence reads CASSLVGGGYEQYF.

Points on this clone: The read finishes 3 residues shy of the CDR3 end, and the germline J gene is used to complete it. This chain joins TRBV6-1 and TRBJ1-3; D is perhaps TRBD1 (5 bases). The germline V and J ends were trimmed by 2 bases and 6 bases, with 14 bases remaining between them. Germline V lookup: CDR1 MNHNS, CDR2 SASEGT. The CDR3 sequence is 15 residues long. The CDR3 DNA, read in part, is TGTGCCAGCAGTGAATATCAGAGGGGCGAAAACACC. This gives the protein CASSEYQRGENT. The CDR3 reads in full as CASSEYQRGENTIYF.

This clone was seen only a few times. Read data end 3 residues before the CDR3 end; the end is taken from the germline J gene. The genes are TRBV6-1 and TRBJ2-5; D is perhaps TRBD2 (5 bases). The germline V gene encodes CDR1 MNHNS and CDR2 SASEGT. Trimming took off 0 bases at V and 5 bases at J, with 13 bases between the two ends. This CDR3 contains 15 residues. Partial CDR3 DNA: TGTGCCAGCAGTGAAGCGCTCCTGAGGGCGGAGACC. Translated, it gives CASSEALLRAET. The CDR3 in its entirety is CASSEALLRAETQYF.

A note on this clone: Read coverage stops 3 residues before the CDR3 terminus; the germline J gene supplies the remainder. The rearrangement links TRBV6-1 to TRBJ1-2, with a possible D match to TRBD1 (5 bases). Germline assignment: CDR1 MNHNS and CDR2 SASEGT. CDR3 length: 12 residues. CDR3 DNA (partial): TGTGCCAGCAGTGACAGGGTCAGCGGC. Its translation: CASSDRVSG. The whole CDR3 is CASSDRVSGYTF.

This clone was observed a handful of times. The sequenced part of the CDR3 DNA is TGTGCCAGCAGTGACGGCAGTTCTAGCACAGATACG. The encoded protein is CASSDGSSSTDT. The complete CDR3 reads CASSDGSSSTDTQYF. The chain links TRBV6-4 to TRBJ2-3, with D unresolved. Read data end 3 residues before the CDR3 end; the end is taken from the germline J gene. Germline lookup yields CDR1 MRHNA and CDR2 SNTAGT. The CDR3 has 15 residues. V was cut by 2 bases and J by 0 bases, with 9 bases left in between.

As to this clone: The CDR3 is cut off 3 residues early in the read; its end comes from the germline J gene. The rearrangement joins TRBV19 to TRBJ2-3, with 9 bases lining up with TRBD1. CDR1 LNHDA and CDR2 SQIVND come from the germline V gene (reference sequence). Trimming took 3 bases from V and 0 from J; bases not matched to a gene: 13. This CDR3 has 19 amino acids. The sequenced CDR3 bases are TGTGCCAGTAGTATGGGGACAGGGAGGAAACACACTAGCACAGATACG. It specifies CASSMGTGRKHTSTDT. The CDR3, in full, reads CASSMGTGRKHTSTDTQYF.

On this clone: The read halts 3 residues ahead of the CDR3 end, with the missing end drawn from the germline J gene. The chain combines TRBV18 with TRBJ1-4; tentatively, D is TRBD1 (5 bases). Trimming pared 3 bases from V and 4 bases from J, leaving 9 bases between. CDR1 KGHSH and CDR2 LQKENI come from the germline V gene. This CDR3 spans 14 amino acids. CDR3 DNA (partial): TGTGCCAGCTCACCGGGGCAGGGTAATGAAAAA. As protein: CASSPGQGNEK. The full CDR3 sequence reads CASSPGQGNEKLFF.

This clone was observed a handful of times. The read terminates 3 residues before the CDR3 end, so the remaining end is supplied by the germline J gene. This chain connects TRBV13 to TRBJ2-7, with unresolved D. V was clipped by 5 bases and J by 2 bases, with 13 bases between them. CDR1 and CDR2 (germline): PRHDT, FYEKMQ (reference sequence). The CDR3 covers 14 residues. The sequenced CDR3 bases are TGTGCCAGCAGCCCCCTCGGTGCAACCTACGAG. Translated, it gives CASSPLGATYE. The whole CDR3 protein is CASSPLGATYEQYF.

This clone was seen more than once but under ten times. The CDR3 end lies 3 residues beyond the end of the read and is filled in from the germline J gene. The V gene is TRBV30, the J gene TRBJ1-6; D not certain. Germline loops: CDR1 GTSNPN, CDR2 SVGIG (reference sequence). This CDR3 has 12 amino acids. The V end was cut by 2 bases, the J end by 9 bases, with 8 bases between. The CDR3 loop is CAWSSRVSPLHF. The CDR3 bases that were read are TGTGCCTGGAGTAGCCGGGTTTCACCC.

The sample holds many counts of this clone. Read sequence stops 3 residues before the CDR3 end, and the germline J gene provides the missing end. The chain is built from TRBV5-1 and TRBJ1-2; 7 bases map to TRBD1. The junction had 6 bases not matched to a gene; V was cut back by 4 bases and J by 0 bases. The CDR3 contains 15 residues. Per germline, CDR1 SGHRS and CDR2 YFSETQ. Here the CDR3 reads CASSPTGTANYGYTF. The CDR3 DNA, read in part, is TGCGCCAGCAGCCCGACCGGGACAGCTAACTATGGC.

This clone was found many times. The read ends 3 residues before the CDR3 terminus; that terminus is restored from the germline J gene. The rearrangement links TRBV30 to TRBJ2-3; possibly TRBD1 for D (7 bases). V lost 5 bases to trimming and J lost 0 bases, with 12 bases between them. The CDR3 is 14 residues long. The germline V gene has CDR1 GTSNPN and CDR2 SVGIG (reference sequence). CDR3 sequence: CAWRRDSSTDTQYF. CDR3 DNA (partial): TGTGCCTGGCGGAGGGACAGCAGCACAGATACG.

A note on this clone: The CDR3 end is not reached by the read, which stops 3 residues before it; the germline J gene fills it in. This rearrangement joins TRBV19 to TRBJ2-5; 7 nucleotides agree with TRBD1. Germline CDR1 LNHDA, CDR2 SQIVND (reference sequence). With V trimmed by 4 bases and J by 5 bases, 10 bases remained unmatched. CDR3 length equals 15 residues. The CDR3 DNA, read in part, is TGTGCCAGTAGTAGGGAAATGACAGGGACGGAGACC. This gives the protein CASSREMTGTET. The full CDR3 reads CASSREMTGTETQYF.

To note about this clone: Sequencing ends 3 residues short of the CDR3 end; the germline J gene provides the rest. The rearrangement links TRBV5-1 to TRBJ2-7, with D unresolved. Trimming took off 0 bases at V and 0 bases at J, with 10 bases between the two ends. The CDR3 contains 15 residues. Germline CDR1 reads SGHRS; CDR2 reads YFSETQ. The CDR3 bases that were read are TGCGCCAGCAGCTTGGTCGCAGATTTCTCCTACGAG. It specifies CASSLVADFSYE. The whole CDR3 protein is CASSLVADFSYEQYF.